This TCR beta chain was obtained from a study of cytomegalovirus exposure and HLA in healthy donors. At collection, donors were nominally healthy, but unrecorded immune exposures were probable. The CDR3 covers 12 residues. V dropped 4 bases and J dropped 9 bases, with 10 bases sitting between them. Germline loops: CDR1 SNHLY, CDR2 FYNNEI. A multiplex PCR was run with 60 Vbeta primers and 13 Jbeta primers. Generated by immunoSEQ multiplex PCR, the TCRdb table keeps only in-frame clones and is missing some. In the table there are about 110,000 clones, approximately 80% of which are singletons. This TCR came from a man younger than 40 in good health and CMV-seropositive. What was sequenced was PBMCs. The rearrangement links TRBV2 to TRBJ2-1; unclear D gene. For the CDR3, the DNA is TGTGCCAGCAGTGGGCAACACATTGAGCAGTTCTTC. Translating gives CASSGQHIEQFF.